This is a list of T cell receptor beta chains from one sample in a study of blood T cell repertoires in COVID-19. Profiled with immunoSEQ multiplex PCR; TCRdb holds only in-frame clones, not every one. The table includes hundreds of thousands of clones, around nine tenths detected once. Sequenced input: PBMCs or T cells enriched from blood (not recorded which). These receptors all stem from a man aged 35 to 55 who had recovered from COVID-19. The CDR3 runs from the conserved cysteine through the conserved F or W. The D gene is left open where the match is weak. Expanded clones get a size class; other rows say once, few or many, or leave the size out.

J,D,V,size,DNA,CDR3
TRBJ2-3,TRBD2,TRBV5-3,NA,TGTGCCAGAAGCAAAGGGCTAGCGGGATCCTGGAGCACAGATACGCAGTATTTT,CARSKGLAGSWSTDTQYF
TRBJ1-3,NA,TRBV28,NA,TGTGCCAGCAGTTTAGGAGGGAGAGGAAACACCATATATTTT,CASSLGGRGNTIYF
TRBJ1-5,NA,TRBV7-8,NA,TGTGCCAGCAGCCCTAACGGGATGACGATGAGCAATCAGCCCCAGCATTTT,CASSPNGMTMSNQPQHF
TRBJ2-7,NA,TRBV15,NA,TGTGCCACCAGCAGAGGACCTTCTGGCGGCGGGGCCTACGAGCAGTACTTC,CATSRGPSGGGAYEQYF
TRBJ1-3,TRBD1,TRBV28,NA,TGTGCCAGCATACAGGGGACTTACTTGTACTCTGGAAACACCATATATTTT,CASIQGTYLYSGNTIYF
TRBJ2-1,TRBD2,TRBV4-1,NA,TGCGCCAGCAGCCAAGCCTCCAGACTAGCGGGAGAAGGTGAGCAGTTCTTC,CASSQASRLAGEGEQFF
TRBJ1-1,NA,TRBV30,NA,TGTGCCTGGAGTGTACCGGTAGTTAAAAGAGCTGAAGCTTTCTTT,CAWSVPVVKRAEAFF
TRBJ2-5,NA,TRBV7-8,NA,TGTGCCAGCAGCTCCCTAGCGAGAGAGACCCAGTACTTC,CASSSLARETQYF
TRBJ2-1,TRBD2,TRBV15,NA,TGTGCCACCAGCACCCTCCCGGGGGAAACTAGCGGGAGCTCCTACAATGAGCAGTTCTTC,CATSTLPGETSGSSYNEQFF
TRBJ1-2,NA,TRBV2,NA,TGTGCCAGCAGTGATGAGGTCGGTGGCTACACCTTC,CASSDEVGGYTF
TRBJ1-5,NA,TRBV19,NA,TGTGCCAGTAGAGAAGGACAGAAGTATAGCAATCAGCCCCAGCATTTT,CASREGQKYSNQPQHF
TRBJ2-3,TRBD2,TRBV18,NA,TGTGCCAGCTCCCCACCGGGACTAGCGGGATCAGATACGCAGTATTTT,CASSPPGLAGSDTQYF
TRBJ1-1,NA,TRBV18,few,TGTGCCAGCTCATACAGGGCGAACACTGAAGCTTTCTTT,CASSYRANTEAFF
TRBJ2-3,NA,TRBV9,NA,TGTGCCAGCAGCGTAGCCAGCGGGCGGAGCACAGATACGCAGTATTTT,CASSVASGRSTDTQYF
TRBJ1-2,NA,TRBV15,NA,TGTGCCACCAGCAGCGGATTCGAGGGATATGGCTACACCTTC,CATSSGFEGYGYTF
TRBJ1-5,NA,TRBV7-2,NA,TGTGCCAGCAGTAGAGCGAGCAATCAGCCCCAGCATTTT,CASSRASNQPQHF
TRBJ2-1,TRBD2,TRBV7-2,NA,TGTGCCAGCAGCTTAGGTACTAGCGGCCCCCCCGGCTCCTACAATGAGCAGTTCTTC,CASSLGTSGPPGSYNEQFF
TRBJ1-2,TRBD1,TRBV3-1/TRBV3-2,NA,TGTGCCAGCAGCCACTTGGACAGGGTCGTTAAGGGCTACACCTTC,CASSHLDRVVKGYTF
TRBJ2-3,NA,TRBV15,NA,TGTGCCACCAGCAGAGATCAATCCAGGGCGCAAGATACGCAGTATTTT,CATSRDQSRAQDTQYF
TRBJ1-1,TRBD1,TRBV4-1,NA,TGCGCCAGCAGCCTTGGACAGGGGGACACTGAAGCTTTCTTT,CASSLGQGDTEAFF
TRBJ1-1,TRBD1,TRBV7-2,NA,TGTGCCAGCAGCCCTCGGACAGGAGGGAGGACTGAAGCTTTCTTT,CASSPRTGGRTEAFF
TRBJ2-2,TRBD1,TRBV2,NA,TGTGCCAGCAATATACAGGGGGACACCGGGGAGCTGTTTTTT,CASNIQGDTGELFF
TRBJ2-3,TRBD2,TRBV9,NA,TGTGCCAGCAGCCCGAGACTAGCGAGGGGCGATACGCAGTATTTT,CASSPRLARGDTQYF
TRBJ1-1,NA,TRBV7-9,NA,TGTGCCAGCAGCTTAGTCGTGCAGGCGAACACTGAAGCTTTCTTT,CASSLVVQANTEAFF